This is a list of T cell receptor beta chains from one sample in a study of molecular identifiers for immune sequencing clone quantification. TCRdb recomputed calls from the PCR reads with MiXCR, one row per CDR3 protein. This sample has 23,000 or so distinct CDR3 sequences, with approximately 17% found just once. The source material was naive CD8+ T cells from blood, with Jurkat cell RNA spiked in. The source of these receptors is a human donor in good health. Some libraries in this study had Jurkat cell RNA spiked in. Both conserved end residues are part of each CDR3. D genes are given only for firm matches. Clone size is given as once, few, many, or a class for an expanded clone.

length | J | size | D | V | CDR3 | DNA
15 | TRBJ2-5 | many | . | TRBV24-1 | CATSPQRADPETQYF | TGTGCCACCAGTCCCCAAAGAGCGGATCCAGAGACCCAGTACTTC
14 | TRBJ1-1 | many | . | TRBV4-3 | CASSPRLQDTEAFF | TGCGCCAGCAGCCCTAGGCTACAAGACACTGAAGCTTTCTTT
15 | TRBJ2-2 | many | . | TRBV4-3 | CASSPGTRLTGELFF | TGCGCCAGCAGCCCCGGGACACGGCTTACCGGGGAGCTGTTTTTT
14 | TRBJ2-7 | many | . | TRBV4-3 | CASSQATLSREQYF | TGCGCCAGCAGCCAAGCGACGTTATCGCGGGAGCAGTACTTC
14 | TRBJ1-2 | many | . | TRBV7-9 | CASSPEGRRVGYTF | TGTGCCAGCAGCCCTGAGGGCAGGAGGGTTGGCTACACCTTC
18 | TRBJ1-4 | many | . | TRBV4-1 | CASSQDLLGLPTNEKLFF | TGCGCCAGCAGCCAAGATCTGTTGGGGCTACCAACTAATGAAAAACTGTTTTTT
12 | TRBJ2-7 | many | TRBD1 | TRBV30 | CAWRGQGYEQYF | TGTGCCTGGAGAGGACAGGGGTACGAGCAGTACTTC
13 | TRBJ1-5 | many | . | TRBV9 | CASSVAGGQPQHF | TGTGCCAGCAGCGTAGCTGGGGGTCAGCCCCAGCATTTT
15 | TRBJ1-1 | many | . | TRBV4-1 | CASSQGVTMNTEAFF | TGCGCCAGCAGCCAAGGGGTAACAATGAACACTGAAGCTTTCTTT
14 | TRBJ2-2 | many | . | TRBV12-3/TRBV12-4 | CASSTIQLTGELFF | TGTGCCAGCAGCACTATACAGCTCACCGGGGAGCTGTTTTTT
15 | TRBJ1-1 | many | . | TRBV6-1 | CASSDRTGGTTEAFF | TGTGCCAGCAGTGACCGAACGGGGGGGACGACTGAAGCTTTCTTT
15 | TRBJ2-3 | many | . | TRBV9 | CASSVYGTPTDTQYF | TGTGCCAGCAGCGTATACGGGACTCCAACAGATACGCAGTATTTT